This TCR beta chain originates from a study of blood T cell repertoires in COVID-19. About the research overall: COVID-19 samples collected from the United States, Italy and Spain covered acute and convalescent phases. T cells, B-cell-depleted T cells, or PBMCs supplied cDNA or gDNA.

How the authors handled the data: Amplification of reference gene primers was used by the study to estimate nucleated cell counts. Using immunoSEQ multiplex PCR, the repertoire was profiled, and TCRdb retains in-frame clones only, with some absent. The V and J calls and clone size are taken from that table; D and trimming were inferred from the DNA. The sample yields under 300,000 clones, 80% to 85% seen once. The CDR3 length is 14 residues. Trimming took 3 bases from V and 6 from J, leaving 12 bases between them. Germline V CDR1 and CDR2: MNHNS, SASEGT. The V call is TRBV6-1, the J call TRBJ2-1; D unresolved. The origin of this receptor is a woman between 35 and 50 years old who had recovered from COVID-19. Sequencing was carried out using peripheral blood. The CDR3 nucleotides read TGTGCCAGCAGTGACCAGGATATTGGCAATGAGCAGTTCTTC. Translated, it gives CASSDQDIGNEQFF.